This TCR beta chain originates from a study of CXCR3-negative and CXCR3-positive naive CD8 T cells. Study-level background: The study obtained 120 million to 150 million TRB reads, about 1.5 +/- 0.3 million per library.

A remark on this clonotype: Its antigen remains unidentified.

Germline-derived CDR1 and CDR2 are SEHNR and FQNEAQ (reference sequence). The CDR3 is 16 residues long. cDNA libraries for TRB were generated by 5' RACE incorporating UMI labels. TCRdb reprocessed the 5' RACE reads, keeping one entry per CDR3 protein, no DNA. Seen in this sample are about 89,000 distinct CDR3 sequences; the ten most common clones hold 0.5% to 0.6%. The study, taken as a whole, reports: CXCR3-positive naive cells had more hydrophobic TRB CDR3s than CXCR3-negative naive cells.

Researchers sorted approximately 290,000 cells of each CD8+ T cell subset in triplicate. The receptor's source is a human donor in good health. Some clones in this sample may be carry-over from other donors' samples. The J gene is TRBJ2-2, the V gene TRBV7-9; TCRdb returns TRBD1, unconfirmable since there is no DNA. The source material was naive CXCR3+ CD8+ T cells from blood. Subset here: CD45RO-CCR7+CD27+CD95- naive CD8+ T cells expressing CXCR3 (TNR3+). This CDR3 reads CASSFVLTGNTGELFF.